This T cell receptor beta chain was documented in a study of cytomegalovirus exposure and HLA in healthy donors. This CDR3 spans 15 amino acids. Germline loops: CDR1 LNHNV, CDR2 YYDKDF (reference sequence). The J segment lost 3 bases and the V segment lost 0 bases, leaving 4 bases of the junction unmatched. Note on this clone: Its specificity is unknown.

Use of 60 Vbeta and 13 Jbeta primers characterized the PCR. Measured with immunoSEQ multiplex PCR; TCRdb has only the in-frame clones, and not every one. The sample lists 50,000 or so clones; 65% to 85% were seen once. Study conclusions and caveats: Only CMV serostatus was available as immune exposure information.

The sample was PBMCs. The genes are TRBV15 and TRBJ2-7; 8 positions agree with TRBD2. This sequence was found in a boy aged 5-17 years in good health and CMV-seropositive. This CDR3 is CATSREVAGSYEQYF. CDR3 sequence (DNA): TGTGCCACCAGCAGAGAAGTAGCGGGGAGCTACGAGCAGTACTTC.